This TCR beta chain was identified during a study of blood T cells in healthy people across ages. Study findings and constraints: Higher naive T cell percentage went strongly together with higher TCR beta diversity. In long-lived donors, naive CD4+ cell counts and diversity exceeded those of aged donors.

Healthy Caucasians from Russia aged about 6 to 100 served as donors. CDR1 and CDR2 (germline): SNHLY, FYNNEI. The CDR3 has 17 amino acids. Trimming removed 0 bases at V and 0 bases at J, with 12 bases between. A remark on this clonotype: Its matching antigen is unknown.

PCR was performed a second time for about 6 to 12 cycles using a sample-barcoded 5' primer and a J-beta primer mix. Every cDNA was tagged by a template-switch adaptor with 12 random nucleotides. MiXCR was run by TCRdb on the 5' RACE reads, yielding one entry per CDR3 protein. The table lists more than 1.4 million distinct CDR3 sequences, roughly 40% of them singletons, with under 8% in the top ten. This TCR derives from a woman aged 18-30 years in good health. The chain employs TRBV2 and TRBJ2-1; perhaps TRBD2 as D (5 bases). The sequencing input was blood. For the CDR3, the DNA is TGTGCCAGCAGTGAAGCGCGAGGACTGTCCTCCTACAATGAGCAGTTCTTC. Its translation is CASSEARGLSSYNEQFF. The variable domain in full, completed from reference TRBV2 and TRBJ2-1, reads EPEVTQTPSHQVTQMGQEVILRCVPISNHLYFYWYRQILGQKVEFLVSFYNNEISEKSEIFDDQFSVERPDGSNFTLKIRSTKLEDSAMYFCASSEARGLSSYNEQFFGPGTRLTVL.